This T cell receptor (beta chain) was recorded in a study of T-cell memory formation after mild COVID-19. This clonotype was counted only a few times. From the 5' RACE reads, TCRdb called clonotypes with MiXCR, one entry per CDR3 protein. The data contain fewer than 450,000 distinct CDR3 sequences, roughly 26% of them singletons. V was trimmed by 5 bases and J by 8 bases, leaving 19 bases between them. The germline V gene encodes CDR1 ENHRY and CDR2 SYGVKD. This CDR3 region has 15 residues. The clonotype comes from an adult woman who had mild COVID-19 (a few samples of this study predate the infection). Cell type and time point are not known. The sample taken for sequencing was PBMCs or a T cell subset sorted from them (not recorded which). The chain has TRBV10-3 and TRBJ2-1, with TRBD1 as a possible D gene (6 bases). The CDR3 DNA reads TGTGCCATCAGTATTTCCATCCAGGGGATAGATGAGCAGTTCTTC. This encodes CAISISIQGIDEQFF.